Listed below are T cell receptor beta chains from one sample, sequenced in a study of graft-versus-host responses after intestinal transplantation. The antigens these receptors bind are not known. Clones were sequenced by immunoSEQ multiplex PCR, and TCRdb holds only the in-frame ones, with some missing. This sample has under 90,000 clones, with around 89% found just once. This specimen consisted of unstimulated CD8+ T cells sorted from spleen or lymph node cells, obtained before transplant. The receptors stem from a human donor who was the organ donor for an intestinal transplant. CDR3s include the opening cysteine and the closing phenylalanine or tryptophan. A D gene is named only where the DNA matches it firmly. Clone size is stated in some rows and not others, as once, few, many or a class when expanded.

- - TRBJ1-5 TRBV5-1 CASSLTGRGGNQPQHF TGCGCCAGCAGCTTGACGGGGAGGGGGGGCAATCAGCCCCAGCATTTT
- TRBD2 TRBJ2-1 TRBV10-3 CAISEATGTRNEQFF TGTGCCATCAGTGAGGCCACCGGGACTAGAAATGAGCAGTTCTTC
- TRBD1 TRBJ1-3 TRBV6-1 CASSEEKGAAGNTIYF TGTGCCAGCAGTGAAGAGAAGGGGGCAGCTGGAAACACCATATATTTT
- TRBD1 TRBJ1-2 TRBV27 CASSLSTGGDYGYTF TGTGCCAGCAGTTTATCGACAGGGGGGGACTATGGCTACACCTTC
- - TRBJ1-1 TRBV4-1 CASSPTDGGTEAFF TGCGCCAGCAGCCCAACCGACGGGGGTACTGAAGCTTTCTTT
- TRBD1 TRBJ1-1 TRBV9 CASSHSNRGLVKDDTEAFF TGTGCCAGCAGCCACTCCAACAGGGGGCTCGTGAAGGATGACACTGAAGCTTTCTTT
- - TRBJ1-1 TRBV11-1 CASSLEGDYTEAFF TGTGCCAGCAGCTTAGAGGGGGATTACACTGAAGCTTTCTTT
- TRBD2 TRBJ2-2 TRBV5-4 CASRRTSGATAGELFF TGTGCCAGCAGACGAACTAGCGGGGCTACCGCCGGGGAGCTGTTTTTT
- TRBD2 TRBJ2-1 TRBV27 CASSPGTRGTNEQFF TGTGCCAGCAGTCCCGGGACTAGAGGTACTAATGAGCAGTTCTTC
- TRBD2 TRBJ2-1 TRBV7-6 CASSLTRSGVVPNEQFF TGTGCCAGCAGCCTAACTAGAAGCGGGGTGGTTCCCAATGAGCAGTTCTTC
- - TRBJ1-1 TRBV28 CASSWGQGGAEAFF TGTGCCAGCAGTTGGGGACAAGGGGGAGCTGAAGCTTTCTTT
- TRBD2 TRBJ2-1 TRBV15 CATSSAGTSATEQFF TGTGCCACCAGCAGTGCCGGGACTAGTGCTACTGAGCAGTTCTTC
- TRBD1 TRBJ1-2 TRBV6-1 CAAKRDRGKDYGYTF TGTGCCGCCAAAAGAGACAGGGGAAAAGACTATGGCTACACCTTC
- - TRBJ1-1 TRBV19 CATGQTRWGMNTEAFF TGTGCCACGGGACAAACGCGCTGGGGCATGAACACTGAAGCTTTCTTT
- TRBD1 TRBJ1-1 TRBV30 CAWSDTGTDSFF TGTGCCTGGAGTGACACGGGGACAGATAGTTTCTTT
- - TRBJ1-2 TRBV28 CASREESMLGGYTF TGTGCCAGCAGGGAGGAGTCGATGTTAGGTGGCTACACCTTC
- TRBD2 TRBJ2-2 TRBV7-9 CASSPAGGLPGELFF TGTGCCAGCAGCCCAGCGGGGGGTCTTCCCGGGGAGCTGTTTTTT
- - TRBJ1-5 TRBV5-6 CASSFGGIQPQHF TGTGCCAGCAGCTTTGGGGGGATTCAGCCCCAGCATTTT
- TRBD2 TRBJ2-3 TRBV13 CASSSGLAGRNTQYF TGTGCCAGCAGCTCGGGACTAGCGGGGCGTAATACGCAGTATTTT
- TRBD2 TRBJ2-1 TRBV11-2 CASSLGLANNEQFF TGTGCCAGCAGCCTTGGACTAGCAAACAATGAGCAGTTCTTC
- - TRBJ2-1 TRBV2 CASSAALSNEQFF TGTGCCAGCAGCGCGGCTTTGAGCAATGAGCAGTTCTTC
once TRBD2 TRBJ2-1 TRBV5-1 CASSWGTSGANEQFF TGCGCCAGCAGCTGGGGGACTAGCGGGGCCAATGAGCAGTTCTTC
- - TRBJ2-5 TRBV2 CASNYETQYF TGTGCCAGCAACTATGAGACCCAGTACTTC
once TRBD1 TRBJ1-1 TRBV5-4 CASSLADRATEAFF TGTGCCAGCAGCTTGGCGGACAGGGCCACTGAAGCTTTCTTT
- TRBD2 TRBJ2-1 TRBV4-2 CASSQESGGANNEQFF TGTGCCAGCAGCCAAGAGAGCGGGGGAGCCAACAATGAGCAGTTCTTC
- TRBD1 TRBJ1-2 TRBV5-6 CASRDSDHYGYTF TGTGCCAGCCGGGACAGCGATCACTATGGCTACACCTTC
- TRBD1 TRBJ1-1 TRBV11-2 CASISGTGESMDTEAFF TGTGCCAGCATATCCGGGACAGGGGAATCGATGGACACTGAAGCTTTCTTT
- - TRBJ2-2 TRBV28 CASSFFGNTGELFF TGTGCCAGCAGTTTTTTTGGCAACACCGGGGAGCTGTTTTTT
- TRBD2 TRBJ2-1 TRBV19 CASSSFPAGGYNEQFF TGTGCCAGTAGTAGTTTCCCCGCGGGGGGGTACAATGAGCAGTTCTTC
- - TRBJ1-2 TRBV6-6 CASSPGEGYTF TGTGCCAGCAGCCCCGGGGAAGGCTACACCTTC
once TRBD1 TRBJ1-1 TRBV27 CASSLSLGQVAEAFF TGTGCCAGCAGTTTATCTCTCGGACAGGTCGCTGAAGCTTTCTTT
- - TRBJ2-3 TRBV5-1 CASSLIGSGYTDTQYF TGCGCCAGCAGCTTGATAGGGAGTGGGTACACAGATACGCAGTATTTT
- - TRBJ2-1 TRBV27 CASSLTGSSYNEQFF TGTGCCAGCAGTCTAACGGGGAGCTCCTACAATGAGCAGTTCTTC
- TRBD1 TRBJ1-2 TRBV2 CASTPPPGQGDGYTF TGTGCCAGCACCCCGCCCCCGGGACAGGGGGATGGCTACACCTTC
- TRBD2 TRBJ2-5 TRBV28 CASSWLTSGMGAQYF TGTGCCAGCAGTTGGCTGACTAGCGGGATGGGGGCCCAGTACTTC
once - TRBJ2-2 TRBV4-1 CASSPSVGTGELFF TGCGCCAGCAGCCCAAGCGTAGGAACCGGGGAGCTGTTTTTT